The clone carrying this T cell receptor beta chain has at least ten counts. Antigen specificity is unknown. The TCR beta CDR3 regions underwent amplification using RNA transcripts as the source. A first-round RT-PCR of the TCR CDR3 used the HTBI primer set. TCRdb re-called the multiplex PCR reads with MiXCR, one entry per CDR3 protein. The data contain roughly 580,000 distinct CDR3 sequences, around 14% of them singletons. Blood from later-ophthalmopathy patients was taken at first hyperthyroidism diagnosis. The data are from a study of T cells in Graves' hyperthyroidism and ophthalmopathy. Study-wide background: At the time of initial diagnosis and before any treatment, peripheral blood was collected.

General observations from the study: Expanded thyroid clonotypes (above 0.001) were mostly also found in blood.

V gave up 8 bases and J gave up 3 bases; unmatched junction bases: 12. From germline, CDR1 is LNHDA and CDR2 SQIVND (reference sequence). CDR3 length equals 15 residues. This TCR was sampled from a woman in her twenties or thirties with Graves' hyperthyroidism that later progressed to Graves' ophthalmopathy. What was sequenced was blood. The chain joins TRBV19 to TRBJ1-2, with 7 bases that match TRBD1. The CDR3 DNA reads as TGTGCCAGTCGGGACAGTTGGAGTGGTGACTATGGCTACACCTTC. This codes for CASRDSWSGDYGYTF.